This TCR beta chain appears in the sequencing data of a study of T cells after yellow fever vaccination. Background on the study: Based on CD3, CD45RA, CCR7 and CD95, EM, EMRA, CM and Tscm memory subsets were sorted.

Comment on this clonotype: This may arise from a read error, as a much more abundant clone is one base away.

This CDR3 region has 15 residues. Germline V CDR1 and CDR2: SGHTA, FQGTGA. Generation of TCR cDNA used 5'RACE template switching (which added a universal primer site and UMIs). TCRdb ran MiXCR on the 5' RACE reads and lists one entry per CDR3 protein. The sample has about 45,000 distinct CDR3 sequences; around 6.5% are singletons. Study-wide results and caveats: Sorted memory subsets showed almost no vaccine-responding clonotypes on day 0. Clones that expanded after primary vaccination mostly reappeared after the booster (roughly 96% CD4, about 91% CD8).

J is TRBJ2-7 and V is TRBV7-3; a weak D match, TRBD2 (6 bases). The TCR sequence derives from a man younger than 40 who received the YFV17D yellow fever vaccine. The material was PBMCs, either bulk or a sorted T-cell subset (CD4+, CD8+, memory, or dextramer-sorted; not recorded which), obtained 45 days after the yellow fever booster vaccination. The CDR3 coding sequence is TGTTCCAGCAGCTTAACTCCCGTGGAGGGAATTGAGCAGTACTTC. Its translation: CSSSLTPVEGIEQYF.